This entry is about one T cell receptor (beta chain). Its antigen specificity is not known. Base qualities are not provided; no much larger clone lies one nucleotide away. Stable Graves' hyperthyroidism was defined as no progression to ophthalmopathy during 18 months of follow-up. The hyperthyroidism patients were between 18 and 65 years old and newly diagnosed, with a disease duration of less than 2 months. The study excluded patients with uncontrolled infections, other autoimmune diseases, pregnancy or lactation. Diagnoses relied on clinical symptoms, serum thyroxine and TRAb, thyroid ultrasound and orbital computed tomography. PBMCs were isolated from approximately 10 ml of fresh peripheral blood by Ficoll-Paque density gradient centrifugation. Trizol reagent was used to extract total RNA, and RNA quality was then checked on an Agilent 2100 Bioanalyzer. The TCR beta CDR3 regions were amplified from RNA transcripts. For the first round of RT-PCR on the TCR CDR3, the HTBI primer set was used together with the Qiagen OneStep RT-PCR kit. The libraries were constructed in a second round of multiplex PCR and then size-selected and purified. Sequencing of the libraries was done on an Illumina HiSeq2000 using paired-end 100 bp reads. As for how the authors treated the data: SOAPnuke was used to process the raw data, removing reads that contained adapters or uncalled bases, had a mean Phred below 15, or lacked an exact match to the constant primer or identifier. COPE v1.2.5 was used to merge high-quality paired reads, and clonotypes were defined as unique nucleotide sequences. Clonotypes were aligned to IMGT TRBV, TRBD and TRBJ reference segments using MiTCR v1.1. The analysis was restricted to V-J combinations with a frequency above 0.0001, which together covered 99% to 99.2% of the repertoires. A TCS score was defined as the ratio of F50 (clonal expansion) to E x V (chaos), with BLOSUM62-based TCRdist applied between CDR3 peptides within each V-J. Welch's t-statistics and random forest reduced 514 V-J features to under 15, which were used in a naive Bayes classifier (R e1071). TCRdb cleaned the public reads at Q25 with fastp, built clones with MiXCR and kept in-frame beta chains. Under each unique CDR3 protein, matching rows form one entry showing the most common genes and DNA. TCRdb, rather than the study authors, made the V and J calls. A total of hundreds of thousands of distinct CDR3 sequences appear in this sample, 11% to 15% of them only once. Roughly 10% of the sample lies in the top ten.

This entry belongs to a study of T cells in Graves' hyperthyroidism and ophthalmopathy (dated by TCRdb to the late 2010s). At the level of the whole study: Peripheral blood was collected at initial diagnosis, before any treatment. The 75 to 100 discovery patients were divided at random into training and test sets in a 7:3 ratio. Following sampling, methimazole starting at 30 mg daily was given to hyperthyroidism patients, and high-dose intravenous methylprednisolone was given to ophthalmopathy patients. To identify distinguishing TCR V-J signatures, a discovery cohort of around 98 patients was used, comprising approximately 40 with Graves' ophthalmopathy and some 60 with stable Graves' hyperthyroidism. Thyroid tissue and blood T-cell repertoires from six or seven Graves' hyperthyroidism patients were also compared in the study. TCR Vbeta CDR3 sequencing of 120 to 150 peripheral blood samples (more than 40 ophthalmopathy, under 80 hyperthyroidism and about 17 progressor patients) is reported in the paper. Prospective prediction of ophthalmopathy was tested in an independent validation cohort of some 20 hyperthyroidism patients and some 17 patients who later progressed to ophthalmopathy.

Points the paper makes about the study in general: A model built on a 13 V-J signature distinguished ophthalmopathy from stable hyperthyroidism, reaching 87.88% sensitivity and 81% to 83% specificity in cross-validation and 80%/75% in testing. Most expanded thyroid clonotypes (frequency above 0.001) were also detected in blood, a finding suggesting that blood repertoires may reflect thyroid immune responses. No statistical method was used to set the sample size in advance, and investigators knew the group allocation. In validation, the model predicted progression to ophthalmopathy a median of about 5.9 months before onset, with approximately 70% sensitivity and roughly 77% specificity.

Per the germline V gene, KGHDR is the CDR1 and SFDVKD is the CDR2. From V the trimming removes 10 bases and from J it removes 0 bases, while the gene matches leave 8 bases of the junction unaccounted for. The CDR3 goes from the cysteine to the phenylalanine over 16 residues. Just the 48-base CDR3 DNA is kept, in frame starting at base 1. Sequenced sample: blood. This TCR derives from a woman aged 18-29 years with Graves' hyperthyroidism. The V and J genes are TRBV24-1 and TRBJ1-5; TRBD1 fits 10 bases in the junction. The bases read TGTGCCACGCCGGGACAGGGGTCTTATAGCAATCAGCCCCAGCATTTT. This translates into CATPGQGSYSNQPQHF.